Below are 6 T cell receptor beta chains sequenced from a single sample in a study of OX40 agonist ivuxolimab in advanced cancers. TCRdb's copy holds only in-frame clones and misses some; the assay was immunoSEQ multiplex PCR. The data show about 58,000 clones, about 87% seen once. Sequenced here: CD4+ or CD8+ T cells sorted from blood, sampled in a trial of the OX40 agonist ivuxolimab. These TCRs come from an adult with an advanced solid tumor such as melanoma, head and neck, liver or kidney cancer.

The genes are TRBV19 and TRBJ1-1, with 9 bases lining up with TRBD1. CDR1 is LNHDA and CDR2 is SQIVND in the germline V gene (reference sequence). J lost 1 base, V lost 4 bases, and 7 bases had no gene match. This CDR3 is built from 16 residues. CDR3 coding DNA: TGTGCCAGTAGTACCCTATCGGGACAGGGGAACACTGAAGCTTTCTTT. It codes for CASSTLSGQGNTEAFF.

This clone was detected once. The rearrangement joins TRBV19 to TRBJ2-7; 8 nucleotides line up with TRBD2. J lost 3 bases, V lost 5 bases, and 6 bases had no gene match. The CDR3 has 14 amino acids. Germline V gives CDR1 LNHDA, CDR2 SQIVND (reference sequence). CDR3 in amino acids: CASSRETSGYEQYF. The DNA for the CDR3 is TGTGCCAGTAGTCGGGAAACTAGCGGCTACGAGCAGTACTTC.

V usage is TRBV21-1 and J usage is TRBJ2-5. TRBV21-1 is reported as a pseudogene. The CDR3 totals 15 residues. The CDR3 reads CASTTTQRNQETQYF. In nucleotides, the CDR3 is TGTGCCAGCACCACCACCCAACGAAACCAAGAGACCCAGTACTTC.

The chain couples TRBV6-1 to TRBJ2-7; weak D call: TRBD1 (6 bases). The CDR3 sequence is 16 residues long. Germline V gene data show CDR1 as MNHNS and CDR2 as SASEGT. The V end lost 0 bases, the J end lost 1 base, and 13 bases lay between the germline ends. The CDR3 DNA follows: TGTGCCAGCAGTGAAGCAGTCGCGCAGGGGTCCTACGAGCAGTACTTC. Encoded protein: CASSEAVAQGSYEQYF.

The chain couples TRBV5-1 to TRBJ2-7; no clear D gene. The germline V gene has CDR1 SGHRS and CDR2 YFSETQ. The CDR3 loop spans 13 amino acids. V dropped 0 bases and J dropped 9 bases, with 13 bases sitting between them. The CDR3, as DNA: TGCGCCAGCAGCTTGGTAGCCCCCCAGCGGCAGTACTTC. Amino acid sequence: CASSLVAPQRQYF.

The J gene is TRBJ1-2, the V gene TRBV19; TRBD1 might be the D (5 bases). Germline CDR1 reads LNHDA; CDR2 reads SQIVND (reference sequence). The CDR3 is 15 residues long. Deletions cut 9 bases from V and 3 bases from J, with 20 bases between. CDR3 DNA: TGTGCCAGCTTCCCAGGGACTACCGGCGACTATGGCTACACCTTC. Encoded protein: CASFPGTTGDYGYTF.